The source of this T cell receptor (beta chain) is a study of cytomegalovirus exposure and HLA in healthy donors. Study results and limitations: The authors excluded some V segments, including TRBV6-2 and TRBV6-3, as indistinguishable. The only immune exposure information that was available was CMV serostatus.

The CDR3 runs to 15 residues. From germline, CDR1 is ENHRY and CDR2 SYGVKD. V dropped 6 bases and J dropped 6 bases, with 17 bases sitting between them. This clone was counted a single time. As yet, its antigen is unknown. Amplification used 60 Vbeta primers and 13 Jbeta primers. In the original workflow: In a later analysis, the count reached about 75 million unique TCR beta chains, with approximately 11 million shared. Clones were read by immunoSEQ multiplex PCR, and TCRdb kept only the in-frame ones, dropping some. That table supplies the V and J calls and clone size; D and trimming were determined from the DNA. The sample consists of 110,000 or so clones, around 68% of them appearing once.

The sequenced material came from PBMCs. This receptor was identified in a woman aged 40 to 50 in good health and CMV-seropositive. The chain links TRBV10-3 to TRBJ1-4; weak D call: TRBD1 (5 bases). The DNA for the CDR3 is TGTGCCATCAGCCGGGGAGGTGACAGCGATGAAAAACTGTTTTTT. This gives the protein CAISRGGDSDEKLFF.